A single TCR beta chain is shown here with its context. Its antigen is as yet unknown. This CDR3 has 13 residues. V was trimmed by 2 bases and J by 6 bases, leaving 11 bases between them. Looked up from germline, CDR1 is SGHNT and CDR2 is YYREEE (reference sequence). The data belong to a study of cytomegalovirus exposure and HLA in healthy donors. Clones were read by immunoSEQ multiplex PCR, and TCRdb kept only the in-frame ones, dropping some. The table includes 250,000 to 350,000 clones, approximately 85% detected once. Among the approximately 110 subjects of the validation cohort, separate from the approximately 700-subject first cohort, were the donors. Study-wide findings and caveats: Reportedly, diagnosis of cytomegalovirus status by the classifier showed high specificity and sensitivity. In the approximately 130 validation repertoires, a later analysis found that first-cohort TCR clusters tended to co-occur.

V and J are TRBV5-4 and TRBJ1-1; D is unclear. The sample consisted of PBMCs. This TCR came from a man aged 30 to 39 in good health and CMV-seronegative. This CDR3 is CASSFRGRSEAFF. The CDR3 DNA reads as TGTGCCAGCAGCTTTAGAGGGCGCTCTGAAGCTTTCTTT.